This TCR beta chain is drawn from a study of CD8 T cell repertoires and HIV-1 epitope variants. Study details: Each of Twenty-five Gag and Nef epitope peptides stimulated a separate culture. Controls were a CMV, EBV and flu pool, Ebola AY9, and no peptide. 1M T cells were kept uncultured as a baseline.

This CDR3 is built from 13 residues. Trimming pared 2 bases from V and 10 bases from J, leaving 15 bases between. CDR1 and CDR2 (germline): MNHEY, SVGAGI. This clone was found once. The target antigen is unknown. Sequencing of TCR beta CDR3 used immunoSEQ survey depth. Using immunoSEQ multiplex PCR, the repertoire was profiled, and TCRdb retains in-frame clones only, with some absent. There are roughly 5,300 clones in the sample; less than 70% occur only once, and about 39% lies in the top ten. The specimen was cultured CD8+ T cells derived from PBMCs. The chain employs TRBV6-5 and TRBJ2-7; the D gene is possibly TRBD2 (6 bases). The TCR was taken from a male donor with HIV. Here the CDR3 DNA reads TGTGCCAGCAGTTACGGAGGGGCCGCTATTCAGTACTTC. It yields the protein CASSYGGAAIQYF.